The rows below give T cell receptor beta chains drawn from one sample of a study of blood T cell repertoires in COVID-19. TCRdb's table, derived via immunoSEQ multiplex PCR, lists solely in-frame clones and lacks some. The sample shows roughly 190,000 clones, 94% of them seen only once. The specimen sequenced was peripheral blood. Every receptor here comes from a man younger than 40 with COVID-19, enrolled during active disease. CDR3s leave out the opening cysteine and the closing phenylalanine or tryptophan. Fields, in order: V gene, J gene, CDR3 protein.

TRBV27	TRBJ2-1	ASSLLTSGGANEQF
TRBV6-6	TRBJ1-2	ASSPDINYGYT
TRBV19	TRBJ1-6	ASSISEAGSYNSPLH
TRBV27	TRBJ1-5	ASSHGQGIPPQH
TRBV29-1	TRBJ1-1	SINRAGGARAF
TRBV7-3	TRBJ2-5	ASSLEGQRQETQY
TRBV9	TRBJ1-2	ASSVAQGRDGYT
TRBV18	TRBJ1-3	ASSPGAGTLGNTIY
TRBV5-4	TRBJ2-5	ASSEVSGPVAQY
TRBV27	TRBJ1-6	ASSLTGNRNSPLH
TRBV19	TRBJ2-3	ASSQSGTRKDTQY
TRBV6-5	TRBJ2-2	ASSQGQGAGELF
TRBV10-3	TRBJ1-1	ATKGQVDTEAF
TRBV5-1	TRBJ1-3	ASSRDGHSGNTIY
TRBV2	TRBJ1-1	ASSEEVEAF
TRBV29-1	TRBJ1-4	SVGGGLGEKLF
TRBV3-1/TRBV3-2	TRBJ1-5	ASSPPGVQPQH
TRBV3-1/TRBV3-2	TRBJ2-3	ASSQDRLAGGFADTQY
TRBV7-2	TRBJ1-5	ASSLVADSNQPQH
TRBV2	TRBJ1-1	ASSELGEGEAF
TRBV3-1/TRBV3-2	TRBJ1-4	ASSAQSGSFNEKLF
TRBV2	TRBJ1-5	ASSAGTTGNQPQH
TRBV30	TRBJ2-1	AWRGASTYNEQF
TRBV19	TRBJ1-1	ASSPSGTRTKTEAF
TRBV10-3	TRBJ1-1	ATQKKTGGVTEAF
TRBV5-4	TRBJ1-1	ASSVYRQGMNTEAF
TRBV7-2	TRBJ1-6	ASSLGGQHNSPLH
TRBV19	TRBJ1-5	ASTQLPDRGTNQPQH